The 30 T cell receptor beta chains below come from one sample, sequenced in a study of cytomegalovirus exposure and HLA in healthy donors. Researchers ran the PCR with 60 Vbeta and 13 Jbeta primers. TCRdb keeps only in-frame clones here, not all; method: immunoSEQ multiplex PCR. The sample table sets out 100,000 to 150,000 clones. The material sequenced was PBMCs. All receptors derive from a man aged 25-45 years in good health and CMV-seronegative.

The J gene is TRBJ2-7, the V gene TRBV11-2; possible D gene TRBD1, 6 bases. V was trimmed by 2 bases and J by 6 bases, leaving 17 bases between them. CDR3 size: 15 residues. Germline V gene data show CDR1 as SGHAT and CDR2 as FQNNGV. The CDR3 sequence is CASSLYARGASEQYF. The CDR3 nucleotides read TGTGCCAGCAGCTTATATGCCAGGGGAGCGTCCGAGCAGTACTTC.

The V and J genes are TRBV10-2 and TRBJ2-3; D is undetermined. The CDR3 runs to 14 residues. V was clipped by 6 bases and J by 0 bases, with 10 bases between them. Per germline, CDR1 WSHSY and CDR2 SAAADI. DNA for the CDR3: TGCGCCAGCAGCCGCGGAGCAAGCACAGATACGCAGTATTTT. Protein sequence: CASSRGASTDTQYF.

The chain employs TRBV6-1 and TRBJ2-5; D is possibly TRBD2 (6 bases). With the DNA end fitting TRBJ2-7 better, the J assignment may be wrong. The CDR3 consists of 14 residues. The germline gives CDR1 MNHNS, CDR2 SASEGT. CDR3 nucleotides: TGTGCCAGCTCCGGGACTCGGTTTGGCTACGAGCAGTACTTC. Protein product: CASSGTRFGYEQYF.

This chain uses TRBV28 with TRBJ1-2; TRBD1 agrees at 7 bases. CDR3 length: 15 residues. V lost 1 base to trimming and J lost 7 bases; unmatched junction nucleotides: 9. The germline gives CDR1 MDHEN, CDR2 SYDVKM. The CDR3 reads CASSLSSDRRAGYTF. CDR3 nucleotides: TGTGCCAGCAGTTTATCCTCGGACAGGCGGGCTGGCTACACCTTC.

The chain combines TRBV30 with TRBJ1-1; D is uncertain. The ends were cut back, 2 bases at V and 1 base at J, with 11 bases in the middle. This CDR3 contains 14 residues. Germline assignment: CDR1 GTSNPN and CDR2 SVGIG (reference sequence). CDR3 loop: CAWSPGLSNTEAFF. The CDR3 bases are TGTGCCTGGAGTCCGGGATTATCGAACACTGAAGCTTTCTTT.

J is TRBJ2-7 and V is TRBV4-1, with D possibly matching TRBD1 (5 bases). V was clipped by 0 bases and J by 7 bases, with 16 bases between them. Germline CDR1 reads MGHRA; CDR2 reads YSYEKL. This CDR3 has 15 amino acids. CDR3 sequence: CASSQDQGVGFEQYF. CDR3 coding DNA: TGCGCCAGCAGCCAAGATCAGGGTGTGGGCTTTGAGCAGTACTTC.

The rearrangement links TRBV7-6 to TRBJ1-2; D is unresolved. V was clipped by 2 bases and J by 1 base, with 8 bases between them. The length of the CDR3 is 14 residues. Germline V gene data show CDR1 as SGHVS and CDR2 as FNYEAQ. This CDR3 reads CASSLLPHNYGYTF. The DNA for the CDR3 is TGTGCCAGCAGCTTACTCCCACATAACTATGGCTACACCTTC.

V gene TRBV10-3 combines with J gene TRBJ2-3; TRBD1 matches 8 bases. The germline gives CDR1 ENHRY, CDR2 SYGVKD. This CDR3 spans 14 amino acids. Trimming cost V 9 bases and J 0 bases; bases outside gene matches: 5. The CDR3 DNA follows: TGTGCCATAGGGACAGGCCGGAGCACAGATACGCAGTATTTT. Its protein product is CAIGTGRSTDTQYF.

As DNA, the CDR3 is TGTGCCATCAGTGAGTCCCGGACAGGTGCTAATGAAAAACTGTTTTTT. Its protein is CAISESRTGANEKLFF. The chain is built from TRBV10-3 and TRBJ1-4; 7 nucleotides agree with TRBD1. CDR3 length: 16 amino acids. J was trimmed by 3 bases and V by 0 bases; bases with no gene match: 4. Germline CDR1 reads ENHRY; CDR2 reads SYGVKD.

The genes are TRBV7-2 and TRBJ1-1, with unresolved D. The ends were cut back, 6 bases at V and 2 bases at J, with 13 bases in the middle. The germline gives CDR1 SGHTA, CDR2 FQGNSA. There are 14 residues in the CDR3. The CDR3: CASSSDTFNTEAFF. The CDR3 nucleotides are TGTGCCAGCAGTTCTGACACCTTTAACACTGAAGCTTTCTTT.

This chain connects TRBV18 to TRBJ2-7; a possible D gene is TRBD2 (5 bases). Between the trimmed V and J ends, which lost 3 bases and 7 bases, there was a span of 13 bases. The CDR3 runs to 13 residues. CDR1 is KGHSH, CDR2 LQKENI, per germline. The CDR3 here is CASSPVGVPEQYF. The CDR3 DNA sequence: TGTGCCAGCTCACCGGTGGGAGTGCCGGAGCAGTACTTC.

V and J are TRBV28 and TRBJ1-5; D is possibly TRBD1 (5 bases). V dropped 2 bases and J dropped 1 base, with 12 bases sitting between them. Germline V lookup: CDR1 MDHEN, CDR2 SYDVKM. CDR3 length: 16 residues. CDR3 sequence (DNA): TGTGCCAGCAGTTTACGGGGTGGGGGGAGCAATCAGCCCCAGCATTTT. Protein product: CASSLRGGGSNQPQHF.

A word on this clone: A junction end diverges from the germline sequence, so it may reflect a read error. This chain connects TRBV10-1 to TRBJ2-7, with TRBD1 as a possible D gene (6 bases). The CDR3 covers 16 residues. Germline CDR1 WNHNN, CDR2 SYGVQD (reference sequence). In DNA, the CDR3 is TGCGCCAGCGGTGACCCGGTGGGGACACCGCACTACGAGCAGTACTTC. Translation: CASGDPVGTPHYEQYF.

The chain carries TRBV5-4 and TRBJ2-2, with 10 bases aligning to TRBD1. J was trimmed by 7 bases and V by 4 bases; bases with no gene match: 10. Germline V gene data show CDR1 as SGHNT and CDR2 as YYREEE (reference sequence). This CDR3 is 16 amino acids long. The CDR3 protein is CASSKGTGDWNGELFF. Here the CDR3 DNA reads TGTGCCAGCAGCAAGGGGACAGGGGATTGGAACGGGGAGCTGTTTTTT.

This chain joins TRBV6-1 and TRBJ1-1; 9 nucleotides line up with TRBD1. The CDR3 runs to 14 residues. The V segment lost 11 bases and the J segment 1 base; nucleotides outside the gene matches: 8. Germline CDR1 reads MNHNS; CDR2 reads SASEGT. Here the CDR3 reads CAGRTGGTNTEAFF. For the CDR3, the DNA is TGTGCCGGGAGAACAGGGGGCACGAACACTGAAGCTTTCTTT.

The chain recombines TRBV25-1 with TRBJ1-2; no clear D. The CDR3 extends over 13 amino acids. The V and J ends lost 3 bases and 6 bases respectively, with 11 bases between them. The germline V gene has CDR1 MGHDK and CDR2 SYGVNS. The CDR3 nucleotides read TGTGCCAGCAGTGATGGAATGGCGGATGGCTACACCTTC. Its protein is CASSDGMADGYTF.

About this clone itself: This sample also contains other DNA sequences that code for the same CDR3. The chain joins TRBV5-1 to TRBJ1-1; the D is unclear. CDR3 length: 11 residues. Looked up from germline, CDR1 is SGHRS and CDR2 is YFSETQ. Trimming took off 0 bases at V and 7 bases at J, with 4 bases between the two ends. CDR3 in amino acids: CASSLAGEAFF. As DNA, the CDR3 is TGCGCCAGCAGCTTGGCCGGTGAAGCTTTCTTT.

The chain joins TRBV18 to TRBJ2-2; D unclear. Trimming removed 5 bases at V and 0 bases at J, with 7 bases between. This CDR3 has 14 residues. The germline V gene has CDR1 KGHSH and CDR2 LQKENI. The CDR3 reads CASSSVTNTGELFF. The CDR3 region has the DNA TGTGCCAGCTCAAGCGTTACGAACACCGGGGAGCTGTTTTTT.

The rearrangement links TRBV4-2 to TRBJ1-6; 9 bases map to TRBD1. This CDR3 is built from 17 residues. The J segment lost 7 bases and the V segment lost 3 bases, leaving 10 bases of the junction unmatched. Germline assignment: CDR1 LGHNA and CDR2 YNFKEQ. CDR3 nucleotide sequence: TGTGCCAGCAGCCATTACCCACCGGGACAGGGAAATTCACCCCTCCACTTT. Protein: CASSHYPPGQGNSPLHF.

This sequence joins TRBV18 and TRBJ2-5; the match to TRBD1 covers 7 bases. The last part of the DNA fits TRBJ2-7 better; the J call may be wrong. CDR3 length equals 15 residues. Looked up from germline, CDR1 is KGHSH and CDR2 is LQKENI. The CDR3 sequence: CASSEDRPLAYEQYF. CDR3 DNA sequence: TGTGCCAGCTCAGAGGACAGGCCCTTAGCATACGAGCAGTACTTC.

The CDR3 nucleotides read TGTGCCAGCAGTGAAGGGGTGGGGGCGTACAATGAGCAGTTCTTC. This codes for CASSEGVGAYNEQFF. J is TRBJ2-1 and V is TRBV6-1, with D possibly matching TRBD1 (6 bases). The CDR3 covers 15 residues. Trimming left V 1 base short and J 4 bases short, with 11 bases between. From germline, CDR1 is MNHNS and CDR2 SASEGT.

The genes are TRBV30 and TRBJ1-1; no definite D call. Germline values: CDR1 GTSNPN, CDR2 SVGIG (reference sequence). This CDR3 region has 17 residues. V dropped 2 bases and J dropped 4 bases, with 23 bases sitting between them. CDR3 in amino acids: CAWSKRAGIMNGTEAFF. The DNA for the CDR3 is TGTGCCTGGAGTAAGCGGGCAGGAATCATGAATGGCACTGAAGCTTTCTTT. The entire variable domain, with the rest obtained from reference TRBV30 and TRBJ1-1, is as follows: SQTIHQWPATLVQPVGSPLSLECTVEGTSNPNLYWYRQAAGRGLQLLFYSVGIGQISSEVPQNLSASRPQDRQFILSSKKLLLSDSGFYLCAWSKRAGIMNGTEAFFGQGTRLTVV.

The CDR3 DNA sequence: TGTGCCAGCAGCGCGGACAGGGGGACTGAAGCTTTCTTT. Residues: CASSADRGTEAFF. V gene TRBV11-2 combines with J gene TRBJ1-1; 10 bases line up with TRBD1. The germline gives CDR1 SGHAT, CDR2 FQNNGV. This CDR3 comprises 13 residues. Trimming at V came to 5 bases and at J to 5 bases, leaving 2 bases not matched to a gene. Drawing the rest from reference TRBV11-2 and TRBJ1-1, the complete variable domain is EAGVAQSPRYKIIEKRQSVAFWCNPISGHATLYWYQQILGQGPKLLIQFQNNGVVDDSQLPKDRFSAERLKGVDSTLKIQPAKLEDSAVYLCASSADRGTEAFFGQGTRLTVV.

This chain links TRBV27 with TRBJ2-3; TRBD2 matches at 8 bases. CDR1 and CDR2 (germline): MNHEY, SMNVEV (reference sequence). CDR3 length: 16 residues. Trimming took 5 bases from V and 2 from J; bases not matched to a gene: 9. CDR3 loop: CASSPESAGATDTQYF. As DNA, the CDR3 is TGTGCCAGCAGTCCGGAATCAGCGGGGGCCACAGATACGCAGTATTTT.

The CDR3 spells CASSLGGLLSTDTQYF. The CDR3 nucleotides are TGTGCCAGCAGTTTAGGGGGACTGCTTAGCACAGATACGCAGTATTTT. This chain links TRBV27 with TRBJ2-3; a possible D gene is TRBD2 (6 bases). Germline CDR1 is MNHEY and CDR2 is SMNVEV (reference sequence). V shed 2 bases and J shed 0 bases, with 12 bases lying between them. This CDR3 is built from 16 residues.

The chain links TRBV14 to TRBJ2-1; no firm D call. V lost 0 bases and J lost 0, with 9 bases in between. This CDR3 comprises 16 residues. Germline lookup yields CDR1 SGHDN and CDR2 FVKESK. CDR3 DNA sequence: TGTGCCAGCAGCCAAGATCCCCCGAGCTCCTACAATGAGCAGTTCTTC. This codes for CASSQDPPSSYNEQFF.

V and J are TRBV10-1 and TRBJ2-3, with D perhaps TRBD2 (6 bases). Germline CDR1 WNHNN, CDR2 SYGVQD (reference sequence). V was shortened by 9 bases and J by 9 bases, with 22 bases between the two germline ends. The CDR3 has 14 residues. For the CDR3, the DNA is TGCGCCAGGGTGACGGGAGAGGGGTGTGTGACGCAGTATTTT. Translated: CARVTGEGCVTQYF.

CDR3 in amino acids: CASSSGLAGVVETQYF. In DNA form, the CDR3 reads TGTGCCAGCAGCTCCGGACTAGCGGGAGTAGTAGAGACCCAGTACTTC. This rearrangement joins TRBV7-2 to TRBJ2-5; TRBD2 agrees at 13 bases. The CDR3 extends over 16 amino acids. Trimming at V came to 4 bases and at J to 4 bases, leaving 6 bases not matched to a gene. Germline CDR1 reads SGHTA; CDR2 reads FQGNSA.

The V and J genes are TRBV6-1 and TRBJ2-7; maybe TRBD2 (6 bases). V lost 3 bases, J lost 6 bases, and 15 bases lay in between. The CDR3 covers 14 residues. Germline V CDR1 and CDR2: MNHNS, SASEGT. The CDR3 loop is CASSERGRWAEQYF. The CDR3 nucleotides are TGTGCCAGCAGTGAGCGGGGCCGGTGGGCCGAGCAGTACTTC.

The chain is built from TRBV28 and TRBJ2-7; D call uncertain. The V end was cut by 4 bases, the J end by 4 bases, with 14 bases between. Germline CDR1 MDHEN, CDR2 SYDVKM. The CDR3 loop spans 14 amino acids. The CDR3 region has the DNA TGTGCCAGCAGTTCCAATCCCACGACTTACGAGCAGTACTTC. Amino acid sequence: CASSSNPTTYEQYF.